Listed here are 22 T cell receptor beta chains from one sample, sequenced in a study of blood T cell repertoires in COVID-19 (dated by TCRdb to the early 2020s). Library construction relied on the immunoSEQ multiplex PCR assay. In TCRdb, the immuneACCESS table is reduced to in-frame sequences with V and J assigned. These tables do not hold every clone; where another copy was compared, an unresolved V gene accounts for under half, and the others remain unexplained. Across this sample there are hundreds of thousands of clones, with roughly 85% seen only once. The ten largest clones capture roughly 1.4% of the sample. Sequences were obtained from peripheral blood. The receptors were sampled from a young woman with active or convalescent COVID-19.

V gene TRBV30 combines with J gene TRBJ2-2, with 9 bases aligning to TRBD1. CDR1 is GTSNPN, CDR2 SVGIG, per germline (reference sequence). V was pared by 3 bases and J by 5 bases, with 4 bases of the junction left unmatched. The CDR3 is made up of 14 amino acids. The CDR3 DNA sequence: TGTGCCTGGAGGGGACAGGGAAAGACCGGGGAGCTGTTTTTT. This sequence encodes CAWRGQGKTGELFF.

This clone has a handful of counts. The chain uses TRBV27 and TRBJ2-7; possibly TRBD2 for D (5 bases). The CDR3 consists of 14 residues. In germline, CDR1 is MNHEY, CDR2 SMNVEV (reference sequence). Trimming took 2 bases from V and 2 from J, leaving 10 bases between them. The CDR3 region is CASSLRGLTYEQYF. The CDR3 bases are TGTGCCAGCAGTTTACGTGGACTGACCTACGAGCAGTACTTC.

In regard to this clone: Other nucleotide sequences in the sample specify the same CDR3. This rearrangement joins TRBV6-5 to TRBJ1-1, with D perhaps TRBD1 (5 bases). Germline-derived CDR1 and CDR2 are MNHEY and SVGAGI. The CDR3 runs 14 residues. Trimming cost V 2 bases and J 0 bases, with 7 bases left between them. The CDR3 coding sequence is TGTGCCAGCAGTTACAGGGGATTGAACACTGAAGCTTTCTTT. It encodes CASSYRGLNTEAFF.

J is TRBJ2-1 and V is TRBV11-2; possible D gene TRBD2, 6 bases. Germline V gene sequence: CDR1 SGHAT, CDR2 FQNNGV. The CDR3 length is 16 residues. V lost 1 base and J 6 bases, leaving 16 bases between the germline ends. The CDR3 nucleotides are TGTGCCAGCAGCTTAGTGGGGACTCTCCTCGGCAATGAGCAGTTCTTC. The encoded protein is CASSLVGTLLGNEQFF.

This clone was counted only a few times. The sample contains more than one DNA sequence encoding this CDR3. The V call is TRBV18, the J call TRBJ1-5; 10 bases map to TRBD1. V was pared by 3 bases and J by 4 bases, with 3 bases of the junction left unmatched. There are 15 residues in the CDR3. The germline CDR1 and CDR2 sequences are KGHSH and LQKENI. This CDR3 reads CASSPTGGGNQPQHF. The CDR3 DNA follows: TGTGCCAGCTCACCGACAGGGGGCGGGAATCAGCCCCAGCATTTT. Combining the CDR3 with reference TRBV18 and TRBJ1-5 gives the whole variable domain NAGVMQNPRHLVRRRGQEARLRCSPMKGHSHVYWYRQLPEEGLKFMVYLQKENIIDESGMPKERFSAEFPKEGPSILRIQQVVRGDSAAYFCASSPTGGGNQPQHFGDGTRLSIL.

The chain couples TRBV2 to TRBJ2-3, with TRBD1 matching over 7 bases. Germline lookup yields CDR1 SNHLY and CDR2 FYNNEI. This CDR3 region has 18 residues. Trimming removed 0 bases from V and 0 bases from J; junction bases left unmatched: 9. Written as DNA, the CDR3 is TGTGCCAGCAGTGAAGCAGGTTACGGGACAGCTAGCACAGATACGCAGTATTTT. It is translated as CASSEAGYGTASTDTQYF.

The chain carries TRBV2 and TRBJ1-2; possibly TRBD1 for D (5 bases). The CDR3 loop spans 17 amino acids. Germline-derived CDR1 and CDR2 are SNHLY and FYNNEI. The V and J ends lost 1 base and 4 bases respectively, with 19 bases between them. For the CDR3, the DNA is TGTGCCAGCAGTGAAGGCCTCCCAGGACCTAGGGGCTATGGCTACACCTTC. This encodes CASSEGLPGPRGYGYTF.

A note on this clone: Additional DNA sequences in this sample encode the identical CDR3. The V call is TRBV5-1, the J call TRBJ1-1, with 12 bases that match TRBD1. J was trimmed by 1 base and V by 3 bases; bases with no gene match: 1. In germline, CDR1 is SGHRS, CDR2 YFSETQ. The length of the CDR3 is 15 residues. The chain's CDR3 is CASSSGQGANTEAFF. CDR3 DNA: TGCGCCAGCAGCTCGGGACAGGGGGCGAACACTGAAGCTTTCTTT.

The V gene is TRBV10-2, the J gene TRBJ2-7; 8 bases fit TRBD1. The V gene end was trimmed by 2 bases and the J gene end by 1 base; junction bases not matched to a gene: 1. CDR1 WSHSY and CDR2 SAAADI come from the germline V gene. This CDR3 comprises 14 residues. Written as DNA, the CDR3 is TGCGCCAGCAGTGAGACAGGGGGATCCTACGAGCAGTACTTC. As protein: CASSETGGSYEQYF.

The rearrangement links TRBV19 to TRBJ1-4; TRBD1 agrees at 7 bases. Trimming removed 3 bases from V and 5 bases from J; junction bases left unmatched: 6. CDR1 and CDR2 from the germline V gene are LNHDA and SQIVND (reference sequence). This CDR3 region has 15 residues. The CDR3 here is CASSIGDRENEKLFF. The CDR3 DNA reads TGTGCCAGTAGTATCGGGGACAGAGAGAATGAAAAACTGTTTTTT.

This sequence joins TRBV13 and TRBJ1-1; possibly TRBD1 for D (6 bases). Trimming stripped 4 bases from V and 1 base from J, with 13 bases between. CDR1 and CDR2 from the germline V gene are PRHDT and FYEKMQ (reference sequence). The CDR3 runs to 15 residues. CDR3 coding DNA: TGTGCCAGCAGCTCTCGGGACACCTGGAACACTGAAGCTTTCTTT. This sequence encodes CASSSRDTWNTEAFF. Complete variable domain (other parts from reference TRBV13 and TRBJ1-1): AAGVIQSPRHLIKEKRETATLKCYPIPRHDTVYWYQQGPGQDPQFLISFYEKMQSDKGSIPDRFSAQQFSDYHSELNMSSLELGDSALYFCASSSRDTWNTEAFFGQGTRLTVV.

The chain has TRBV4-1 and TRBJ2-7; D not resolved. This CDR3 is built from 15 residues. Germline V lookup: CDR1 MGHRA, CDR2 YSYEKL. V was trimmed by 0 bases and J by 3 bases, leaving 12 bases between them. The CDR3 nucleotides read TGCGCCAGCAGCCAAGATAACTTTCCTAACTACGAGCAGTACTTC. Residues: CASSQDNFPNYEQYF.

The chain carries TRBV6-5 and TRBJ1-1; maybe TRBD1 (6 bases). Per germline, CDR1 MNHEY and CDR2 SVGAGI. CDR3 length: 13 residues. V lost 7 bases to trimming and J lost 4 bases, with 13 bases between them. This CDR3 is CASTSGVVTEAFF. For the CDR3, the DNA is TGTGCCAGCACCTCAGGGGTCGTCACTGAAGCTTTCTTT.

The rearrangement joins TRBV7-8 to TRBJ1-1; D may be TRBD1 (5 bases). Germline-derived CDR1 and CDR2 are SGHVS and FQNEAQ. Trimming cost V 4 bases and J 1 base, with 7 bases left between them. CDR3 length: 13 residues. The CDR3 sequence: CASSWGRNTEAFF. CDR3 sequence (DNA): TGTGCCAGCAGCTGGGGCCGGAACACTGAAGCTTTCTTT.

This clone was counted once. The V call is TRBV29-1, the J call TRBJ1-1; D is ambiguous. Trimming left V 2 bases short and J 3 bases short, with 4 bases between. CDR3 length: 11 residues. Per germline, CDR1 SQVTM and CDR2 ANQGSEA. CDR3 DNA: TGCAGCGTTGAACTATACACTGAAGCTTTCTTT. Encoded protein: CSVELYTEAFF.

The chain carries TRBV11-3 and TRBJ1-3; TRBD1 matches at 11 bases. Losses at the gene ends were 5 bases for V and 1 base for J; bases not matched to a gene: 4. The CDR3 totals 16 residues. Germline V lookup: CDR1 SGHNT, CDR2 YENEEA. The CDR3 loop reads CASSPGQGASGNTIYF. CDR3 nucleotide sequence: TGTGCCAGCAGCCCCGGACAGGGGGCATCTGGAAACACCATATATTTT.

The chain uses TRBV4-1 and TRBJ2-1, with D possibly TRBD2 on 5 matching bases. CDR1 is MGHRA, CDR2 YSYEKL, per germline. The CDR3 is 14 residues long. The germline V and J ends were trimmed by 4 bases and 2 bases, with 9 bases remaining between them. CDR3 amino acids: CASSRTSTYNEQFF. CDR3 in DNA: TGCGCCAGCAGCCGAACTAGTACCTACAATGAGCAGTTCTTC.

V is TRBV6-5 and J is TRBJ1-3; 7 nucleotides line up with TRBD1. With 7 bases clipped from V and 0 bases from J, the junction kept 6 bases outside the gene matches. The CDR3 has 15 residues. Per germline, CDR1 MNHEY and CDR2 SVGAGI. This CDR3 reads CASTPPGGSGNTIYF. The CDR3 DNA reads TGTGCCAGCACTCCACCAGGGGGCTCTGGAAACACCATATATTTT.

In DNA, the CDR3 is TGTGCCAGTAGTATCTATGGCGGGGGACCCTACGAGCAGTACTTC. It codes for CASSIYGGGPYEQYF. V is TRBV19 and J is TRBJ2-7, with TRBD2 identical over 7 bases. In germline, CDR1 is LNHDA, CDR2 SQIVND (reference sequence). The CDR3 covers 15 residues. With 3 bases clipped from V and 2 bases from J, the junction kept 7 bases outside the gene matches.

For the CDR3, the DNA is TGTGCCAGCAGTTTATCCGCGGGACAGGCCTACGAGCAGTACTTC. This translates into CASSLSAGQAYEQYF. The rearrangement joins TRBV28 to TRBJ2-7, with 8 bases fitting TRBD1. The V gene's germline CDR1 is MDHEN and CDR2 SYDVKM. V lost 1 base and J lost 2; bases outside the gene matches: 4. This CDR3 spans 15 amino acids.

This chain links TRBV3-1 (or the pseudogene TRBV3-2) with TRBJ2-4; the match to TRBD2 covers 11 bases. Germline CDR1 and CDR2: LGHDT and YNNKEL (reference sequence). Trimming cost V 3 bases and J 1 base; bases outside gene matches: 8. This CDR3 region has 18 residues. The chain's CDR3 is CASSHRIAGGAAKNIQYF. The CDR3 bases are TGTGCCAGCAGCCATCGAATAGCGGGGGGGGCGGCCAAAAACATTCAGTACTTC.

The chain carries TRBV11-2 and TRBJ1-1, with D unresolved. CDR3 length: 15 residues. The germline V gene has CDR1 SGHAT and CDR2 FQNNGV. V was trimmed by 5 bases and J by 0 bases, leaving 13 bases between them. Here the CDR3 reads CASSPESGLNTEAFF. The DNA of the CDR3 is TGTGCCAGCAGCCCCGAGTCGGGTCTGAACACTGAAGCTTTCTTT.